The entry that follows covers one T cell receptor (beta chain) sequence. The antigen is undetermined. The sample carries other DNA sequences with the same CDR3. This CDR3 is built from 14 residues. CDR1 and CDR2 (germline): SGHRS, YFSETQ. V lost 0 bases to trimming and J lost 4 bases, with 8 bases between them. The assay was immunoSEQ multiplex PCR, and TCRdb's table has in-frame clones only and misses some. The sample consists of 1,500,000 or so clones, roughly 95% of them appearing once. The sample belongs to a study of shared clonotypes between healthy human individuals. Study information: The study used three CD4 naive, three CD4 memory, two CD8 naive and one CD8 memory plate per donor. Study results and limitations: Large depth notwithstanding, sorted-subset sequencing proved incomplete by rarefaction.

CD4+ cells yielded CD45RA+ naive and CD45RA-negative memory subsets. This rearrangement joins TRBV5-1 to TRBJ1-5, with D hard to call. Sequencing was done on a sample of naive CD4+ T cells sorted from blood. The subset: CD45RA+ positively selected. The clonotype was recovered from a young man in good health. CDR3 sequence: CASSLVPGNQPQHF. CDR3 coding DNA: TGCGCCAGCAGCTTGGTTCCGGGAAATCAGCCCCAGCATTTT.